These 29 T cell receptor beta chains originate from one sample sequenced in a study of blood T cell repertoires in COVID-19. The assay was immunoSEQ multiplex PCR, and TCRdb's table has in-frame clones only and misses some. The sample shows 350,000 to 450,000 clones, roughly 85% of them seen only once. Sequencing was carried out using peripheral blood. The receptors stem from a woman aged 18-30 years with acute or convalescent COVID-19.

The chain couples TRBV28 to TRBJ1-4; D may be TRBD1 (6 bases). The germline V and J ends were trimmed by 4 bases and 11 bases, with 14 bases remaining between them. CDR3 length equals 13 residues. Germline CDR1 MDHEN, CDR2 SYDVKM. For the CDR3, the DNA is TGTGCCAGCAGTTGGACAGCCCAGAATAAACTGTTTTTT. Encoded protein: CASSWTAQNKLFF.

The chain joins TRBV5-1 to TRBJ2-7; 9 bases match TRBD2. The CDR3 is 17 residues long. Germline CDR1 is SGHRS and CDR2 is YFSETQ. Germline trimming cut 3 bases from V and 0 bases from J; bases unmatched to any gene: 10. The CDR3 is CASSSSSGTLSSYEQYF. The CDR3 DNA sequence: TGCGCCAGCAGCTCATCTAGCGGGACCCTGAGCTCCTACGAGCAGTACTTC.

The V call is TRBV2, the J call TRBJ1-1; 8 nucleotides align to TRBD1. Germline V CDR1 and CDR2: SNHLY, FYNNEI. J was trimmed by 4 bases and V by 10 bases; bases with no gene match: 5. The CDR3 is 12 residues long. The CDR3 sequence: CATGQGGTEAFF. The DNA of the CDR3 is TGTGCCACCGGACAGGGCGGCACTGAAGCTTTCTTT. Full variable domain (remainder filled in from reference TRBV2 and TRBJ1-1): EPEVTQTPSHQVTQMGQEVILRCVPISNHLYFYWYRQILGQKVEFLVSFYNNEISEKSEIFDDQFSVERPDGSNFTLKIRSTKLEDSAMYFCATGQGGTEAFFGQGTRLTVV.

The chain links TRBV10-3 to TRBJ2-5; weak D call: TRBD2 (5 bases). The germline gives CDR1 ENHRY, CDR2 SYGVKD. V was trimmed by 9 bases and J by 5 bases, leaving 13 bases between them. The CDR3 is made up of 12 amino acids. CDR3 protein: CAIGRGAETQYF. The CDR3 bases are TGTGCCATAGGACGGGGTGCGGAGACCCAGTACTTC.

This chain links TRBV7-8 with TRBJ1-4; the D is unclear. Germline V gene data show CDR1 as SGHVS and CDR2 as FQNEAQ. This CDR3 spans 15 amino acids. Trimming stripped 2 bases from V and 8 bases from J, with 15 bases between. The CDR3 sequence: CASSLSAGLEEKLFF. In nucleotides, the CDR3 is TGTGCCAGCAGCTTATCCGCCGGGTTGGAGGAAAAACTGTTTTTT. Looking up the rest from reference TRBV7-8 and TRBJ1-4 gives the full variable domain: GAGVSQSPRYKVAKRGQDVALRCDPISGHVSLFWYQQALGQGPEFLTYFQNEAQLDKSGLPSDRFFAERPEGSVSTLKIQRTQQEDSAVYLCASSLSAGLEEKLFFGSGTQLSVL.

The CDR3: CASSPRLAGVEEQFF. CDR3 in DNA: TGTGCCAGCAGCCCTCGACTAGCGGGAGTGGAGGAGCAGTTCTTC. The rearrangement joins TRBV7-3 to TRBJ2-1; TRBD2 matches 12 bases. The germline gives CDR1 SGHTA, CDR2 FQGTGA. This CDR3 region has 15 residues. The J segment lost 10 bases and the V segment lost 5 bases, leaving 9 bases of the junction unmatched.

The chain recombines TRBV29-1 with TRBJ2-7, with 11 bases identical to TRBD1. Germline V gene sequence: CDR1 SQVTM, CDR2 ANQGSEA. Trimming at V came to 5 bases and at J to 3 bases, leaving 12 bases not matched to a gene. The CDR3 is 16 residues long. CDR3 nucleotides: TGCAGCGTTAATACAGAAACCGGGACAGGGGGCTACGAGCAGTACTTC. Protein sequence: CSVNTETGTGGYEQYF.

CDR3 bases: TGTGCCAGCAGTTTGTTAGGACTCGGTGGGGGCTACACCTTC. Its protein product is CASSLLGLGGGYTF. V gene TRBV27 combines with J gene TRBJ1-2; D remains ambiguous. The V end was cut by 3 bases, the J end by 8 bases, with 16 bases between. The CDR3 is made up of 14 amino acids. The germline CDR1 and CDR2 sequences are MNHEY and SMNVEV (reference sequence).

V is TRBV7-3 and J is TRBJ1-1, with 9 positions matching TRBD1. The V gene end was trimmed by 5 bases and the J gene end by 4 bases; junction bases not matched to a gene: 5. The CDR3 sequence is 14 residues long. Germline assignment: CDR1 SGHTA and CDR2 FQGTGA. CDR3 loop: CASSPTGGLTEAFF. The CDR3 DNA is TGTGCCAGCAGCCCAACAGGGGGCCTCACTGAAGCTTTCTTT.

The CDR3 sequence: CASSRYSRAYNEQFF. The DNA of the CDR3 is TGTGCCAGCAGCCGTTATAGCAGGGCATACAATGAGCAGTTCTTC. The gene calls are TRBV12-1 and TRBJ2-1; TRBD1 is the table's D call and was not checked against the DNA. TRBV12-1 is a documented pseudogene. The CDR3 sequence is 15 residues long.

This chain links TRBV9 with TRBJ2-3; TRBD1 might be the D (6 bases). The germline V and J ends were trimmed by 0 bases and 2 bases, with 7 bases remaining between them. CDR1 and CDR2 (germline): SGDLS, YYNGEE. The CDR3 runs 14 residues. The DNA for the CDR3 is TGTGCCAGCAGCGTAGGGGGGCCCACAGATACGCAGTATTTT. This gives the protein CASSVGGPTDTQYF.

As DNA, the CDR3 is TGTGCCAGTTCCTGGGGGGCTAGCGGGAACACAGATACGCAGTATTTT. Translating it yields CASSWGASGNTDTQYF. The chain joins TRBV19 to TRBJ2-3; 9 nucleotides line up with TRBD2. V was pared by 8 bases and J by 2 bases, with 11 bases of the junction left unmatched. Germline loops: CDR1 LNHDA, CDR2 SQIVND (reference sequence). CDR3 size: 16 residues.

This clone appeared once. The chain uses TRBV7-3 and TRBJ2-7, with TRBD2 identical over 9 bases. V gave up 4 bases and J gave up 2 bases; unmatched junction bases: 6. Per germline, CDR1 SGHTA and CDR2 FQGTGA. The CDR3 loop spans 15 amino acids. This CDR3 reads CASSSTSGSTYEQYF. The CDR3 bases are TGTGCCAGCAGCTCTACTAGCGGGTCGACCTACGAGCAGTACTTC. The full variable domain, rest sourced from reference TRBV7-3 and TRBJ2-7, is GAGVSQTPSNKVTEKGKYVELRCDPISGHTALYWYRQSLGQGPEFLIYFQGTGAADDSGLPNDRFFAVRPEGSVSTLKIQRTERGDSAVYLCASSSTSGSTYEQYFGPGTRLTVT.

A note on this clone: This sample also contains other DNA sequences that code for the same CDR3. The chain uses TRBV5-1 and TRBJ2-3, with 13 bases identical to TRBD2. There are 16 residues in the CDR3. The V gene end was trimmed by 4 bases and the J gene end by 1 base; junction bases not matched to a gene: 3. Looked up from germline, CDR1 is SGHRS and CDR2 is YFSETQ. The CDR3 loop is CASSLLAGGRTDTQYF. In nucleotides, the CDR3 is TGCGCCAGCAGCCTACTAGCGGGAGGGCGCACAGATACGCAGTATTTT. Combining the CDR3 with reference TRBV5-1 and TRBJ2-3 gives the whole variable domain KAGVTQTPRYLIKTRGQQVTLSCSPISGHRSVSWYQQTPGQGLQFLFEYFSETQRNKGNFPGRFSGRQFSNSRSEMNVSTLELGDSALYLCASSLLAGGRTDTQYFGPGTRLTVL.

This chain links TRBV4-1 with TRBJ2-1; 11 nucleotides align to TRBD2. Germline V gives CDR1 MGHRA, CDR2 YSYEKL. This CDR3 has 15 amino acids. V lost 4 bases and J lost 7; bases outside the gene matches: 6. DNA of the CDR3: TGCGCCAGCAGCCCACTAGCGGGAGATCAAAATGAGCAGTTCTTC. Its protein is CASSPLAGDQNEQFF.

The chain has TRBV10-3 and TRBJ1-3, with a possible D match to TRBD1 (5 bases). This CDR3 spans 13 amino acids. In germline, CDR1 is ENHRY, CDR2 SYGVKD. Trimming took 8 bases from V and 4 from J, leaving 12 bases between them. In DNA, the CDR3 is TGTGCCATCCGGGCCAGGGAAGGAAACACCATATATTTT. Protein product: CAIRAREGNTIYF.

This rearrangement joins TRBV3-1 (or the pseudogene TRBV3-2) to TRBJ1-1; 8 positions match TRBD1. The germline CDR1 and CDR2 sequences are LGHDT and YNNKEL (reference sequence). This CDR3 contains 17 residues. The V and J ends lost 1 base and 2 bases, in that order; junction bases with no gene match: 9. The CDR3 spells CASSQGGQGPSNTEAFF. The CDR3 region has the DNA TGTGCCAGCAGCCAAGGAGGACAGGGACCATCAAACACTGAAGCTTTCTTT.

Concerning this clone itself: In the same sample, other DNA sequences code for this CDR3. The V call is TRBV18, the J call TRBJ2-7, with D possibly matching TRBD1 (6 bases). Germline lookup yields CDR1 KGHSH and CDR2 LQKENI. V dropped 4 bases and J dropped 1 base, with 11 bases sitting between them. The CDR3 runs 14 residues. The chain's CDR3 is CASSLLDSSYEQYF. The DNA of the CDR3 is TGTGCCAGCTCACTCTTGGACAGTTCCTACGAGCAGTACTTC.

The gene calls are TRBV5-1 and TRBJ2-3, with TRBD1 matching 9 bases. V gave up 10 bases and J gave up 4 bases; unmatched junction bases: 19. The germline V gene encodes CDR1 SGHRS and CDR2 YFSETQ. The CDR3 covers 17 residues. The CDR3 spells CAPRPQCGTGYPDTQYF. The CDR3 DNA sequence: TGCGCCCCCCGGCCTCAGTGTGGGACAGGGTATCCAGATACGCAGTATTTT. The complete variable domain, with remaining parts taken from reference TRBV5-1 and TRBJ2-3, reads KAGVTQTPRYLIKTRGQQVTLSCSPISGHRSVSWYQQTPGQGLQFLFEYFSETQRNKGNFPGRFSGRQFSNSRSEMNVSTLELGDSALYLCAPRPQCGTGYPDTQYFGPGTRLTVL.

This rearrangement joins TRBV2 to TRBJ1-5, with D unclear. The germline gives CDR1 SNHLY, CDR2 FYNNEI. V lost 4 bases and J lost 0, with 13 bases in between. The CDR3 loop spans 16 amino acids. The CDR3 here is CASSAAGEYSNQPQHF. The CDR3 DNA sequence: TGTGCCAGCAGTGCCGCCGGGGAGTATAGCAATCAGCCCCAGCATTTT.

The chain carries TRBV24-1 and TRBJ1-5; D is perhaps TRBD1 (5 bases). The CDR3 runs 14 residues. The ends were cut back, 2 bases at V and 5 bases at J, with 9 bases in the middle. Germline V CDR1 and CDR2: KGHDR, SFDVKD. CDR3 loop: CATSDSGGDQPQHF. DNA of the CDR3: TGTGCCACCAGTGATTCCGGGGGTGATCAGCCCCAGCATTTT.

The chain couples TRBV5-8 to TRBJ2-5; 8 bases map to TRBD1. Germline lookup yields CDR1 SGHTS and CDR2 YDEGEE. The V gene end was trimmed by 8 bases and the J gene end by 5 bases; junction bases not matched to a gene: 8. This CDR3 has 13 amino acids. The CDR3 DNA reads as TGTGCCAGTGAAGGGACAGGCTGGGAGACCCAGTACTTC. Its translation is CASEGTGWETQYF.

V and J are TRBV18 and TRBJ2-5; perhaps TRBD1 as D (6 bases). Trimming cost V 0 bases and J 3 bases, with 14 bases left between them. The germline CDR1 and CDR2 sequences are KGHSH and LQKENI. The CDR3 has 16 residues. This chain's CDR3 is CASSPPRRQAEETQYF. CDR3 in DNA: TGTGCCAGCTCACCACCGAGGAGACAGGCCGAAGAGACCCAGTACTTC.

This rearrangement joins TRBV11-1 to TRBJ2-7, with D possibly matching TRBD1 (5 bases). The germline CDR1 and CDR2 sequences are SGHAT and FQDESV (reference sequence). V gave up 5 bases and J gave up 10 bases, with 18 bases separating them. This CDR3 has 13 amino acids. This CDR3 is CASSQSRGGIQYF. The DNA for the CDR3 is TGTGCCAGCAGCCAATCAAGGGGTGGCATCCAGTACTTC.

J is TRBJ2-7 and V is TRBV24-1, with D perhaps matching TRBD2 (5 bases). V was shortened by 3 bases and J by 5 bases, with 13 bases between the two germline ends. This CDR3 is built from 14 residues. The germline V gene has CDR1 KGHDR and CDR2 SFDVKD. The DNA for the CDR3 is TGTGCCACCAGTGATCCCCTAGTGGGAGACGAGCAGTACTTC. Amino acids: CATSDPLVGDEQYF.

The genes are TRBV28 and TRBJ2-1, with 10 nucleotides matching TRBD2. The trim removed 2 bases at V and 4 bases at J, leaving 5 bases unmatched. The CDR3 totals 16 residues. Germline values: CDR1 MDHEN, CDR2 SYDVKM. The CDR3 protein is CASSLLAGEYYNEQFF. The CDR3 DNA follows: TGTGCCAGCAGTTTACTAGCGGGAGAGTATTACAATGAGCAGTTCTTC.

V usage is TRBV3-1 (or the pseudogene TRBV3-2) and J usage is TRBJ1-4; the D gene is possibly TRBD1 (6 bases). Trimming removed 4 bases from V and 8 bases from J, with 17 bases in between. The CDR3 has 15 residues. Germline V lookup: CDR1 LGHDT, CDR2 YNNKEL (reference sequence). The CDR3 region is CASSPGTMREEKLFF. In DNA form, the CDR3 reads TGTGCCAGCAGCCCCGGGACAATGAGGGAAGAAAAACTGTTTTTT.

The chain links TRBV27 to TRBJ1-2; weak D call: TRBD1 (5 bases). In germline, CDR1 is MNHEY, CDR2 SMNVEV (reference sequence). V was cut by 2 bases and J by 0 bases, with 13 bases left in between. This CDR3 has 16 amino acids. The CDR3 sequence: CASSLRAGTPNYGYTF. The DNA of the CDR3 is TGTGCCAGCAGTTTACGGGCGGGGACCCCTAACTATGGCTACACCTTC.

The chain links TRBV9 to TRBJ2-3; 8 positions agree with TRBD1. J gave up 2 bases and V 4 bases, and 6 bases lay outside the gene matches. The length of the CDR3 is 15 residues. Germline values: CDR1 SGDLS, CDR2 YYNGEE. The CDR3 protein is CASSPTDRDTDTQYF. The CDR3 region has the DNA TGTGCCAGCAGCCCGACGGACAGGGACACAGATACGCAGTATTTT.